The rows below give T cell receptor beta chains drawn from one sample of a study of pediatric ulcerative colitis. The method was immunoSEQ multiplex PCR; TCRdb's version includes in-frame clones alone and lacks a portion of them. The sample carries around 22,000 clones, about three quarters recorded once. Input material: gut tissue. The receptors originated from a boy between 10 and 17 years old with severe ulcerative colitis. Each CDR3 is given with its conserved first and last residue. A D gene is named only where the DNA matches it firmly. Expanded clones are given a class, and other clones once, few, many or no size at all.

D	J	V	size	DNA	CDR3
.	TRBJ2-3	TRBV5-1	.	TGCGCCAGCAGCCATGGAGGATCTACAGATACGCAGTATTTT	CASSHGGSTDTQYF
TRBD1	TRBJ1-4	TRBV29-1	.	TGCAGCGTTTGGACAGGGAAGAGTGAAAAACTGTTTTTT	CSVWTGKSEKLFF
TRBD1	TRBJ1-2	TRBV4-1	few	TGCGCCAGCAGTACCTCCACGGGACAGGCGAAGGCTAACTATGGCTACACCTTC	CASSTSTGQAKANYGYTF
.	TRBJ1-5	TRBV4-1	once	TGCGCCAGCAGCCAAACCCGGAGGTCTGGGGAAGGCAATCAGCCCCAGCATTTT	CASSQTRRSGEGNQPQHF
.	TRBJ1-2	TRBV30	.	TGTGCCTGCTACAGACCTAACTATGGCTACACCTTC	CACYRPNYGYTF
.	TRBJ1-6	TRBV5-1	.	TGCGCCAGCAGCTTGGCCATAGGGAATTCTTGGAATTCACCCCTCCACTTT	CASSLAIGNSWNSPLHF
.	TRBJ1-6	TRBV6-5	few	TGTGCCAGCAGGCGGGCCGATAATTCACCCCTCCACTTT	CASRRADNSPLHF
TRBD2	TRBJ2-7	TRBV5-6	.	TGTGCCAGCAGCTGGGGCGGGGGTCACGAGCAGTACTTC	CASSWGGGHEQYF
.	TRBJ2-5	TRBV6-6	.	TGTGCCAGCACCCGGGACCTGAGAGAGACCCAGTACTTC	CASTRDLRETQYF
.	TRBJ2-4	TRBV7-2	.	TGTGCCAGCAGCTTGGACAGGACGGGACTTCTAGCCAAAAACATTCAGTACTTC	CASSLDRTGLLAKNIQYF
.	TRBJ1-2	TRBV9	.	TGTGCCAGCAGCGTAACGGGGAACTATGGCTACACCTTC	CASSVTGNYGYTF
TRBD2	TRBJ2-1	TRBV6-4	.	TGTGCCAGCAGTGGCTCGACCCAAGGCGGGTCTAGCGGGAGCTCCTACAATGAGCAGTTCTTC	CASSGSTQGGSSGSSYNEQFF
.	TRBJ2-7	TRBV7-2	.	TGTGCCAGCAGCTTAGCGAGCCAGTCCTACGAGCAGTACTTC	CASSLASQSYEQYF
.	TRBJ1-5	TRBV6-6	.	TGTGCCAGCAGCGCGGGGGGGCGGAATCAGCCCCAGCATTTT	CASSAGGRNQPQHF
.	TRBJ2-5	TRBV10-1	.	TGCGCCAGCAGTGCTCGGTTAGGGGCAAGCAGGGAGACCCAGTACTTC	CASSARLGASRETQYF
TRBD2	TRBJ2-1	TRBV4-1	.	TGCGCCAGCAGCCGGGGACTAGCGGGGGGCCGCTCCTACAATGAGCAGTTCTTC	CASSRGLAGGRSYNEQFF
.	TRBJ2-1	TRBV10-2	once	TGCGCCAGCAGTGAGGATCGGACCTCCTACAATGAGCAGTTCTTC	CASSEDRTSYNEQFF
TRBD1	TRBJ1-5	TRBV9	few	TGTGCCAGCAGCGGAGGACAGGGCTTTCAGCCCCAGCATTTT	CASSGGQGFQPQHF
.	TRBJ1-1	TRBV25-1	.	TGTGCCAGCAGTGAATCGGAGGGTTTGCCTGAAGCTTTCTTT	CASSESEGLPEAFF
.	TRBJ2-7	TRBV27	few	TGTGCCAGCAGTCACCAAGGCAGGACCTACGAGCAGTACTTC	CASSHQGRTYEQYF
.	TRBJ2-3	TRBV5-1	.	TGCGCCAGCAGCTTAACGGGGGCCCGGGGAGATACGCAGTATTTT	CASSLTGARGDTQYF
.	TRBJ2-5	TRBV6-5	.	TGTGCCAGCAGGACCGGGGGGCTAGGTGAGACCCAGTACTTC	CASRTGGLGETQYF
.	TRBJ2-3	TRBV11-2	.	TGTGCCAGCAGCTTAGCTTGGGGAAATCTAGATACGCAGTATTTT	CASSLAWGNLDTQYF
TRBD1	TRBJ2-5	TRBV25-1	.	TGTGCCAGCAGTGTGGGGGACAGGGGTGAGACCCAGTACTTC	CASSVGDRGETQYF
.	TRBJ1-5	TRBV19	.	TGTGCCAGTAGTCTCGACATGTGGAATCAGCCCCAGCATTTT	CASSLDMWNQPQHF
.	TRBJ1-1	TRBV28	.	TGTGCCAGCAGTTCCGTAGGCAGGGCTGAAGCTTTCTTT	CASSSVGRAEAFF
TRBD1	TRBJ2-5	TRBV5-1	once	TGCGCCAGCAGCTTCCAGGGGGCCCAAGAGACCCAGTACTTC	CASSFQGAQETQYF
.	TRBJ1-3	TRBV5-4	.	TGTGCCAGCAGCTTATGGGGCGCCGGAAACACCATATATTTT	CASSLWGAGNTIYF
.	TRBJ1-3	TRBV6-1	.	TGTGCCAGCAGTGAATCTTTCCTCAACTCTGGAAACACCATATATTTT	CASSESFLNSGNTIYF
TRBD2	TRBJ2-5	TRBV7-8	.	TGTGCCAGCAGCTTACGTAGCGGGGGGGTAGTAACAGAGACCCAGTACTTC	CASSLRSGGVVTETQYF
.	TRBJ1-5	TRBV30	.	TGTGCCTGGGCGAACCCATTCAGCAATCAGCCCCAGCATTTT	CAWANPFSNQPQHF
TRBD1	TRBJ1-2	TRBV9	medium-sized	TGTGCCAGCAGCGGGGATGGGACAGGGAACTATGGCTACACCTTC	CASSGDGTGNYGYTF
TRBD1	TRBJ2-1	TRBV19	.	TGTGCCAGTAGCCCGGGACAGCCCAATGAGCAGTTCTTC	CASSPGQPNEQFF